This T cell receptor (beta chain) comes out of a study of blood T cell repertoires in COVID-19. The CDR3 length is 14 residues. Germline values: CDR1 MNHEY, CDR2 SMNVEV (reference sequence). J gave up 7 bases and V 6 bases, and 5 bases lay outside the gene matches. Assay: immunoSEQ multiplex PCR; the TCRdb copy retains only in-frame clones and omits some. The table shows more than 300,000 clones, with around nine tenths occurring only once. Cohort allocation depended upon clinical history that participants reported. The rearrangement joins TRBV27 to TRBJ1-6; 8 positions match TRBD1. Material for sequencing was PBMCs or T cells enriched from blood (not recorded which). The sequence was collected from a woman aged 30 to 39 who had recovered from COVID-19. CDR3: CASSRGQANSPLHF. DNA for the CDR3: TGTGCCAGCAGCCGGGGACAGGCGAATTCACCCCTCCACTTT.